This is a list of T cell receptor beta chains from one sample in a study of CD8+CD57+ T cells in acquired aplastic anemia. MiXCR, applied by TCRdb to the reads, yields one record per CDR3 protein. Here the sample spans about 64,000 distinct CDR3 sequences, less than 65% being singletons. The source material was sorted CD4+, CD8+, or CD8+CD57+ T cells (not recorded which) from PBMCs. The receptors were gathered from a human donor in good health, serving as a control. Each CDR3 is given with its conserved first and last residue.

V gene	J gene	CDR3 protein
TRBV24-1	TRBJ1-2	CATSDSGDRAIRYTF
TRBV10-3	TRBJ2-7	CAISEGGSYEQYF
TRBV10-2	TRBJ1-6	CASSEGQNSPLHF
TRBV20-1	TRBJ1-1	CSVNLGNTEAFF
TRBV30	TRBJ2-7	CAWSVKFSGTSGRRTGYEQYF
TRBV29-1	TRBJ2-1	CSVVGTVGNEQFF
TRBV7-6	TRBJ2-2	CASSSSTGELFF
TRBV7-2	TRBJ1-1	CASSPGAGTEAFF
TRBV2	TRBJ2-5	CASSRGGAGEETQYF
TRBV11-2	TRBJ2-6	CASSTWDRDGAGANVLTF
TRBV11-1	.	CASSLVAGGPSYEQYF
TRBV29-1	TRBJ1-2	CSVEDEDRGDYGYTF